This T cell receptor (beta chain) was documented in a study of blood T cell repertoires in COVID-19. Study information: The study drew acute and convalescent COVID-19 samples from the United States, Italy and Spain. From T cells, B-cell-depleted T cells, or PBMCs came the material, which was cDNA or gDNA.

Germline CDR1 LGHDT, CDR2 YNNKEL (reference sequence). V gave up 4 bases and J gave up 7 bases, with 9 bases separating them. The CDR3 contains 12 residues. Under the authors' procedure: Amplification of reference gene primers provided the estimated nucleated cell counts. The method was immunoSEQ multiplex PCR; TCRdb's version includes in-frame clones alone and lacks a portion of them. V, J and clone size were drawn from that table, and D and trimming were deduced from the DNA. Of about 130,000 clones in the sample, 86% were seen once. Material: peripheral blood. The sequence was obtained from a woman in her 50s who had recovered from COVID-19. The chain couples TRBV3-1 (or the pseudogene TRBV3-2) to TRBJ2-3; D possibly corresponds to TRBD2 (6 bases). The CDR3 DNA follows: TGTGCCAGCAGCCTTGCGGGGAATACGCAGTATTTT. Translation: CASSLAGNTQYF.